This TCR beta chain was captured in a study of blood T cell repertoires in COVID-19. Study-wide context: Sites in the United States, Italy and Spain provided acute and convalescent COVID-19 samples. Nucleic acid was either cDNA or gDNA, and it came from T cells, B-cell-depleted T cells, or PBMCs.

Note on this clone: Other DNA sequences from this sample encode an identical CDR3 as well.

Seattle patients were enrolled during active infection and followed longitudinally. Germline V gene sequence: CDR1 SGHNT, CDR2 YYREEE (reference sequence). V lost 0 bases, J lost 5 bases, and 4 bases stayed unmatched. The CDR3 extends over 14 amino acids. Per the study methods: Amplified reference gene primers provided the basis for estimating nucleated cell counts. The data were produced by immunoSEQ multiplex PCR, yet TCRdb's version contains in-frame clones alone and is incomplete. Clone size and the V and J calls come from that table; the DNA yielded D and trimming. The sample consists of some 210,000 clones, about 93% of them appearing once.

Input material: peripheral blood. The sequence was obtained from a man between 60 and 75 years old with COVID-19, enrolled during active disease. This chain joins TRBV5-4 and TRBJ2-5; 7 bases align to TRBD1. The CDR3 sequence is CASSLGQGRETQYF. The CDR3 DNA follows: TGTGCCAGCAGCTTGGGACAGGGCCGCGAGACCCAGTACTTC.